The clone carrying this T cell receptor beta chain was counted only a few times. The antigen is unknown. CDR1 and CDR2 (germline): SGHDT, YYEEEE. CDR3 length equals 15 residues. Trimming removed 5 bases from V and 4 bases from J, with 17 bases in between. These data are taken from a study of cytomegalovirus exposure and HLA in healthy donors. General study results and limits: TRBV6-2, TRBV6-3 and some other V segments were unresolvable in 87-base-pair reads.

13 Jbeta primers and 60 Vbeta primers were used for the PCR. Data came from immunoSEQ multiplex PCR; TCRdb stores just in-frame clones and leaves some out. In the table there are some 150,000 clones, around nine tenths of which are singletons. The sample was PBMCs. The V gene is TRBV5-6, the J gene TRBJ2-3; D perhaps matches TRBD2 (5 bases). The receptor's source is a woman in her 30s in good health and CMV-seronegative. The CDR3 coding sequence is TGTGCCAGCAGTTACGAGGTAACGAGGGCAGATACGCAGTATTTT. Translated: CASSYEVTRADTQYF.